This TCR beta chain was sequenced in a study of human T cells and chemical hapten exposure. Study overall: Sensitizing treatment utilized 2% DPC over a 2 cm by 2 cm portion of upper inner arm skin.

Using its own MiXCR run on the RACE reads, TCRdb lists one record per CDR3 protein. The sample holds just over 95,000 distinct CDR3 sequences, 27% seen once. The time point was: patch test 3, about 24 weeks after DPC sensitization. Treatment: therapeutic diphenylcyclopropenone sensitization with weekly scalp DPC. Each donor was an alopecia patient between 18 and 70 years of age who qualified for DPC. The sample was whole blood, taken in connection with sensitization to the hapten diphenylcyclopropenone (DPC). The TCR sequence derives from a middle-aged man with alopecia areata. Some clones in this sample may be carry-over from other donors' samples.

CDR3 in DNA: TGCGCCAGCAGCTGGGCCACTCCGACCGATGAAAAACTGTTTTTT. This sequence encodes CASSWATPTDEKLFF. The rearrangement joins TRBV5-1 to TRBJ1-4; D gene ambiguous. V was trimmed by 3 bases and J by 6 bases, leaving 15 bases between them. The germline V gene has CDR1 SGHRS and CDR2 YFSETQ. The CDR3 extends over 15 amino acids.